The present T cell receptor beta chain was sequenced within a study of blood T cell repertoires in COVID-19. Germline CDR1 is SGHTA and CDR2 is FQGNSA. Trimming left V 1 base short and J 6 bases short, with 19 bases between. This CDR3 spans 16 amino acids. The method was immunoSEQ multiplex PCR; TCRdb's version includes in-frame clones alone and lacks a portion of them. The sample includes roughly 200,000 clones, about 85% seen only once; the top ten take more than 9%. This TCR derives from a woman of 80 years or more with COVID-19, enrolled during active disease. The specimen sequenced was peripheral blood. The chain has TRBV7-2 and TRBJ2-7; D possibly corresponds to TRBD2 (6 bases). Here the CDR3 DNA reads TGTGCCAGCAGCTTAGTGGGGGGAGCGGGTGCATCCGAGCAGTACTTC. Translating it yields CASSLVGGAGASEQYF.